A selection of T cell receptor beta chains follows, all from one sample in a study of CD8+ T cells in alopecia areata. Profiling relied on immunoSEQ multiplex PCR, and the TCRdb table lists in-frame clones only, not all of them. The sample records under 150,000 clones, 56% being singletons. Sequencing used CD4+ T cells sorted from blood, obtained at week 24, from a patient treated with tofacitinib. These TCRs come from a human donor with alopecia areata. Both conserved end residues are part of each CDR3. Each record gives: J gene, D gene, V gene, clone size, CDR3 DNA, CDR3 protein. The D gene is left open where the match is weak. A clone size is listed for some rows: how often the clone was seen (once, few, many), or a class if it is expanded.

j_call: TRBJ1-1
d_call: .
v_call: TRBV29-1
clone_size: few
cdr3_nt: TGCAGCGTTGTCCCGGGACTAAAGAACACTGAAGCTTTCTTT
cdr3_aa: CSVVPGLKNTEAFF

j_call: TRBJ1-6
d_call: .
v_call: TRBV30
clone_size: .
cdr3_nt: TGTGCCTGGAGTATTGCAGGAGCCAATAATTCACCCCTCCACTTT
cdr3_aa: CAWSIAGANNSPLHF

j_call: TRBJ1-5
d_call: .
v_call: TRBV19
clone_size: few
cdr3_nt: TGTGCCAGTAGTATAGAGGGGCAGGGCAATCAGCCCCAGCATTTT
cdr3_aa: CASSIEGQGNQPQHF

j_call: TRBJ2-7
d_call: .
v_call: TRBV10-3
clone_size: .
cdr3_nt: TGTGCCGGTGGAGGGGGCGAATCCTACGAGCAGTACTTC
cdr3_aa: CAGGGGESYEQYF

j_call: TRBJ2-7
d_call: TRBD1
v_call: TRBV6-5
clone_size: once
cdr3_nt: TGTGCCAGCAGTACTGGGACAGGGCTCTCCTACGAGCAGTACTTC
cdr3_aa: CASSTGTGLSYEQYF

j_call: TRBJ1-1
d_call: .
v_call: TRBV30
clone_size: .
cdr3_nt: TGTGCCTGGAGTCTCCCGGGACTGATGAACACTGAAGCTTTCTTT
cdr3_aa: CAWSLPGLMNTEAFF

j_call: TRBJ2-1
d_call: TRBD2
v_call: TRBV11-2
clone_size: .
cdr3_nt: TGTGCCAGCAGCTTTAACAACCTTAGCGGGGAGCAGTTCTTC
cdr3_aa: CASSFNNLSGEQFF

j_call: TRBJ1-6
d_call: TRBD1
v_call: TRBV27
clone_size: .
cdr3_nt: TGTGCCAGCAGTTTAATAGGGGACAGGGTTTCAGCCCTCCACTTT
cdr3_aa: CASSLIGDRVSALHF

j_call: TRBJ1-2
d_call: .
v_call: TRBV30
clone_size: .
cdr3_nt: TGTGCCTGGAGTCCCGGACAGAACTATGGCTACACCTTC
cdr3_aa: CAWSPGQNYGYTF

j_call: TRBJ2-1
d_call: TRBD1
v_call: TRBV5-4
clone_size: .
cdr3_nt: TGTGCCAGCAGCCTCCGAGGGGGCGGCAGCAATGAGCAGTTCTTC
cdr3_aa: CASSLRGGGSNEQFF